This section outlines one T cell receptor (beta chain) sequence together with its context. This CDR3 has 15 amino acids. The germline CDR1 and CDR2 sequences are MDHEN and SYDVKM. The J segment lost 2 bases and the V segment lost 4 bases, leaving 6 bases of the junction unmatched. This sample is part of a study of shared clonotypes between healthy human individuals. The overall study: Donors had three CD4 naive, three CD4 memory, two CD8 naive and one CD8 memory plate apiece.

The sorted-subset replicate PCRs were given approximately 190 ng DNA, which is tens of thousands of T cell genomes. This table comes from immunoSEQ multiplex PCR, and its TCRdb copy is limited to in-frame clones, with some not included. The sample contains fewer than 2.5 million clones, approximately 93% of which appear only once. V and J are TRBV28 and TRBJ2-7; TRBD1 matches at 9 bases. What was sequenced was naive CD4+ T cells from PBMCs. Noted subset: CD45RA+ positively selected. This sequence originates from a man younger than 30 in good health. Some clones in this sample may be carry-over from other donors' samples. The CDR3 sequence: CASSSKTGGAYEQYF. The CDR3, as DNA: TGTGCCAGCAGTTCCAAGACAGGGGGAGCCTACGAGCAGTACTTC.